The clone carrying this T cell receptor (beta chain) was observed many times. Between the trimmed V and J ends, which lost 7 bases and 0 bases, there was a span of 15 bases. This CDR3 spans 15 amino acids. From germline, CDR1 is MDHEN and CDR2 SYDVKM. Time point given: blood at routine non-recurrence follow-up after resection. No cells were sorted before sequencing. The whole RNA sequenced was extracted from tumor, nontumor lung or frozen PBMC. A distinct unique molecular identifier was carried by each TCR cDNA molecule. TCRdb itself ran the 5' RACE reads through MiXCR, one entry per CDR3 protein. Of tens of thousands of distinct CDR3 sequences listed, 9% to 10% were seen once; the top ten hold about 20%. This sample is drawn from a study of spatial heterogeneity in lung cancer. Background on the study: Taken at a median of around 2 years after resection, follow-up PBMC samples underwent sequencing when available.

The chain uses TRBV28 and TRBJ1-1; no reliable D call. The origin of this receptor is a male donor with early-stage non-small cell lung cancer. The input for sequencing was PBMCs, taken at follow-up. The chain's CDR3 is CASTLGSFLNTEAFF. CDR3 sequence (DNA): TGTGCCAGCACCTTGGGCAGTTTTTTGAACACTGAAGCTTTCTTT. The variable domain in full, with the rest retrieved from reference TRBV28 and TRBJ1-1, is DVKVTQSSRYLVKRTGEKVFLECVQDMDHENMFWYRQDPGLGLRLIYFSYDVKMKEKGDIPEGYSVSREKKERFSLILESASTNQTSMYLCASTLGSFLNTEAFFGQGTRLTVV.